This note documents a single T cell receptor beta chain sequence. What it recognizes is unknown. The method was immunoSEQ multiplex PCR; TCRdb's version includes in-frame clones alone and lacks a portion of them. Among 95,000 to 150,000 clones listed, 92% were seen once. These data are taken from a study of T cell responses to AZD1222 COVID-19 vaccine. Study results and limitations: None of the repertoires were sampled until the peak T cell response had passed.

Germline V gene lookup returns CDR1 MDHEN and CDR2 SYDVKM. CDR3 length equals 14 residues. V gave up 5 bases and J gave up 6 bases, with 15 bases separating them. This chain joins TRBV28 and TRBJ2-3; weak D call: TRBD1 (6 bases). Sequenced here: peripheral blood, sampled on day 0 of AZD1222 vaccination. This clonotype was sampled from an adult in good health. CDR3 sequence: CASSPRGYTDTQYF. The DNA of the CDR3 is TGTGCCAGCAGTCCTAGGGGGTACACGGATACGCAGTATTTT. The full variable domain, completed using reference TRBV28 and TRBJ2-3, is DVKVTQSSRYLVKRTGEKVFLECVQDMDHENMFWYRQDPGLGLRLIYFSYDVKMKEKGDIPEGYSVSREKKERFSLILESASTNQTSMYLCASSPRGYTDTQYFGPGTRLTVL.